The 32 T cell receptor beta chains presented below share a single source sample, sequenced in a study of breast tumors, draining lymph nodes, adjacent tissues. TCRdb fed the multiplex PCR reads into MiXCR, producing one record per CDR3 protein. The sample contains 6,000 or so distinct CDR3 sequences, approximately 41% of which appear only once. The sample comprised tumor-adjacent breast tissue. These receptors came from a female donor with breast cancer. Some clones in this sample may be carry-over from other donors' samples.

This clonotype was counted between two and nine times. V usage is TRBV20-1 and J usage is TRBJ1-2; 10 bases agree with TRBD1. The ends lost 6 bases at V and 4 bases at J; junction bases unmatched: 8. This CDR3 comprises 14 residues. Germline CDR1 and CDR2: DFQATT and SNEGSKA (reference sequence). CDR3 amino acids: CSAPTGGASYGYTF. The CDR3 DNA is TGCAGTGCGCCGACAGGGGGCGCATCCTATGGCTACACCTTC.

The chain employs TRBV29-1 and TRBJ2-5, with D perhaps given as TRBD1 or TRBD2 (5 bases each). Germline V gene data show CDR1 as SQVTM and CDR2 as ANQGSEA. The CDR3 is 15 amino acids. Trimming took 1 base from V and 5 from J, leaving 17 bases between them. CDR3 nucleotides: TGCAGCGTTGAAGTTGGGCAGGGCGGCGGGGAGACCCAGTACTTC. Protein sequence: CSVEVGQGGGETQYF.

This clonotype occurred many times. The gene calls are TRBV12-3 or TRBV12-4 and TRBJ1-1; D unclear. V lost 1 base, J lost 1 base, and 4 bases lay in between. CDR3 length equals 13 residues. The CDR3 protein is CASSLGGNTEAFF. CDR3 bases: TGTGCCAGCAGTTTAGGGGGGAACACTGAAGCTTTCTTT.

The gene calls are TRBV10-2 and TRBJ1-2; no firm D call. Per the germline V gene, CDR1 is WSHSY and CDR2 is SAAADI. V was clipped by 4 bases and J by 6 bases, with 9 bases between them. The length of the CDR3 is 12 residues. The CDR3 bases are TGCGCCAGCAGTGGCACTGGGAATGGCTACACCTTC. Protein: CASSGTGNGYTF.

The CDR3 loop is CASSTGDTQETQYF. In DNA form, the CDR3 reads TGTGCCAGTAGTACGGGGGACACCCAAGAGACCCAGTACTTC. The genes are TRBV19 and TRBJ2-5, with D perhaps assigned TRBD1 or TRBD2 (6 bases each). From germline, CDR1 is LNHDA and CDR2 SQIVND (reference sequence). The CDR3 is 14 amino acids. V was shortened by 4 bases and J by 1 base, with 10 bases between the two germline ends.

By share, this clonotype counts as medium-sized. The chain couples TRBV24-1 to TRBJ2-5; 11 bases line up with TRBD2. Germline CDR1 KGHDR, CDR2 SFDVKD. V lost 4 bases and J lost 5; bases outside the gene matches: 5. There are 15 residues in the CDR3. The CDR3 region is CATSELAGVGETQYF. The CDR3 nucleotides read TGTGCCACCAGTGAACTAGCGGGAGTAGGGGAGACCCAGTACTTC.

Judged by abundance, this clonotype is medium-sized. The chain combines TRBV6-5 with TRBJ2-7, with D perhaps TRBD2 (5 bases). Germline loops: CDR1 MNHEY, CDR2 SVGAGI. The CDR3 is 13 residues long. Trimming removed 6 bases at V and 7 bases at J, with 16 bases between. DNA of the CDR3: TGTGCCAGCAGACCGACGGGGTCCTGGGAGCAGTACTTC. Residues: CASRPTGSWEQYF.

The chain uses TRBV29-1 and TRBJ1-2; no definite D call. CDR1 and CDR2 from the germline V gene are SQVTM and ANQGSEA. This CDR3 has 11 residues. V lost 4 bases to trimming and J lost 3 bases, with 6 bases between them. CDR3 sequence reads: CSVVLDYGYTF. DNA for the CDR3: TGCAGCGTTGTGTTAGACTATGGCTACACCTTC.

The sample holds many counts of this clonotype. V is TRBV5-1 and J is TRBJ2-1; 7 nucleotides line up with TRBD2. Germline V CDR1 and CDR2: SGHRS, YFSETQ. This CDR3 is 16 amino acids long. The V and J ends lost 0 bases and 2 bases, in that order; junction bases with no gene match: 5. The CDR3 protein is CASSLDLAVPYNEQFF. Written as DNA, the CDR3 is TGCGCCAGCAGCTTGGATCTAGCGGTGCCCTACAATGAGCAGTTCTTC.

This clonotype was counted at least ten times. V is TRBV2 and J is TRBJ2-1; 12 bases agree with TRBD2. The CDR3 has 16 amino acids. V lost 6 bases to trimming and J lost 7 bases; unmatched junction nucleotides: 10. Germline CDR1 reads SNHLY; CDR2 reads FYNNEI. CDR3 nucleotides: TGTGCCAGCAGCAGACTAGCGGGAGAGGCTGGTAATGAGCAGTTCTTC. Its protein product is CASSRLAGEAGNEQFF. The variable domain in full, with the rest retrieved from reference TRBV2 and TRBJ2-1, is EPEVTQTPSHQVTQMGQEVILRCVPISNHLYFYWYRQILGQKVEFLVSFYNNEISEKSEIFDDQFSVERPDGSNFTLKIRSTKLEDSAMYFCASSRLAGEAGNEQFFGPGTRLTVL.

This rearrangement joins TRBV7-9 to TRBJ2-5; D perhaps matches TRBD2 (7 bases). The CDR3 covers 15 residues. The V and J ends lost 4 bases and 2 bases respectively, with 14 bases between them. Germline V CDR1 and CDR2: SEHNR, FQNEAQ (reference sequence). CDR3 in DNA: TGTGCCAGCAGCTCCTGGGGGGGCAAGCAAGAGACCCAGTACTTC. Residues: CASSSWGGKQETQYF.

This chain links TRBV12-5 with TRBJ2-7; 14 nucleotides match TRBD2. The CDR3 spans 17 residues. Germline assignment: CDR1 LGHNT and CDR2 FRNRAP. Trimming removed 0 bases from V and 2 bases from J; junction bases left unmatched: 3. The CDR3, as DNA: TGTGCTAGTGGTTTGGTCGGGACTAGCGGGAGTCCCTACGAGCAGTACTTC. Translation gives CASGLVGTSGSPYEQYF.

In DNA, the CDR3 is TGTGCCAGCAGTGAAGTAGGCAACACCGGGGAGCTGTTTTTT. Residues: CASSEVGNTGELFF. V usage is TRBV2 and J usage is TRBJ2-2; D is undetermined. Germline V gene data show CDR1 as SNHLY and CDR2 as FYNNEI. CDR3 length: 14 amino acids. Trimming left V 1 base short and J 2 bases short, with 5 bases between.

This sequence joins TRBV7-9 and TRBJ2-6; no clear D gene. Trimming took 7 bases from V and 1 from J, leaving 8 bases between them. In germline, CDR1 is SEHNR, CDR2 FQNEAQ (reference sequence). CDR3 length equals 14 residues. Here the CDR3 reads CASTNSSGANVLTF. In DNA, the CDR3 is TGTGCCAGCACCAACAGTTCTGGGGCCAACGTCCTGACTTTC.

The chain is built from TRBV9 and TRBJ1-3; unclear D gene. The CDR3 sequence is 15 residues long. Trimming stripped 3 bases from V and 0 bases from J, with 10 bases between. In germline, CDR1 is SGDLS, CDR2 YYNGEE. In DNA form, the CDR3 reads TGTGCCAGCAGCGCGACGGTCCCCTCTGGAAACACCATATATTTT. This encodes CASSATVPSGNTIYF. Together with reference TRBV9 and TRBJ1-3, the CDR3 gives the full variable domain: DSGVTQTPKHLITATGQRVTLRCSPRSGDLSVYWYQQSLDQGLQFLIQYYNGEERAKGNILERFSAQQFPDLHSELNLSSLELGDSALYFCASSATVPSGNTIYFGEGSWLTVV.

This clonotype is judged medium-sized. The chain links TRBV20-1 to TRBJ2-7; 8 bases map to TRBD2. Trimming at V came to 5 bases and at J to 0 bases, leaving 6 bases not matched to a gene. The CDR3 runs 14 residues. Germline CDR1 and CDR2: DFQATT and SNEGSKA (reference sequence). CDR3 residues: CSAGRAGGSYEQYF. The CDR3 DNA follows: TGCAGTGCTGGGAGGGCGGGAGGCTCCTACGAGCAGTACTTC.

This clonotype is medium-sized (0.01 to 0.1%). The chain has TRBV6-2 or TRBV6-3 and TRBJ1-6; the D is unclear. The CDR3 runs 15 residues. The V end was cut by 8 bases, the J end by 0 bases, with 11 bases between. The germline V gene has CDR1 MNHEY and CDR2 SVGEGT. The CDR3 loop is CASRRESSYNSPLHF. CDR3 bases: TGTGCCAGCCGACGGGAGAGCTCCTATAATTCACCCCTCCACTTT.

This clonotype is medium-sized. The chain employs TRBV7-2 and TRBJ2-5; TRBD1 or TRBD2 may be the D gene (5 bases each). The V and J ends lost 1 base and 2 bases respectively, with 8 bases between them. The CDR3 has 14 residues. Per germline, CDR1 SGHTA and CDR2 FQGNSA. The CDR3 reads CASSLDGAQETQYF. CDR3 bases: TGTGCCAGCAGCTTAGACGGGGCTCAAGAGACCCAGTACTTC.

This clonotype was seen a handful of times. V usage is TRBV28 and J usage is TRBJ2-1, with D hard to call. The CDR3 contains 14 residues. V was trimmed by 6 bases and J by 10 bases, leaving 19 bases between them. CDR1 MDHEN and CDR2 SYDVKM come from the germline V gene. The CDR3 loop is CASRRDRTIREQFF. The CDR3 coding sequence is TGTGCCAGCAGACGAGACCGGACGATCAGGGAGCAGTTCTTC.

This clonotype was observed at least ten times. The V and J genes are TRBV30 and TRBJ1-6, with TRBD1 identical over 8 bases. The V segment lost 3 bases and the J segment 10 bases; nucleotides outside the gene matches: 8. This CDR3 is 14 amino acids long. Germline V gene data show CDR1 as GTSNPN and CDR2 as SVGIG (reference sequence). CDR3 sequence: CAWRGTGGYSPLHF. For the CDR3, the DNA is TGTGCCTGGAGGGGGACAGGCGGGTACTCACCCCTCCACTTT.

This clonotype has only a few counts. The chain has TRBV28 and TRBJ1-4; the D is unclear. This CDR3 is 16 amino acids long. Germline-derived CDR1 and CDR2 are MDHEN and SYDVKM. Trimming left V 3 bases short and J 0 bases short, with 11 bases between. CDR3 DNA sequence: TGTGCCAGCAGTTTGCCTCTTGGTCCAACTAATGAAAAACTGTTTTTT. Translated: CASSLPLGPTNEKLFF.

This clonotype came up many times. The chain carries TRBV30 and TRBJ1-3; D uncertain. The CDR3 has 11 amino acids. Trimming stripped 1 base from V and 7 bases from J, with 5 bases between. From germline, CDR1 is GTSNPN and CDR2 SVGIG (reference sequence). The CDR3 sequence: CAWSGGNTIYF. CDR3 bases: TGTGCCTGGAGTGGAGGGAACACCATATATTTT.

This clonotype was detected ten times or more. The CDR3 DNA sequence: TGTGCCAGCAGGCAGGGACAGGGTCCCTACAATGAGCAGTTCTTC. It translates to CASRQGQGPYNEQFF. The V call is TRBV7-2, the J call TRBJ2-1; 9 bases are a match to TRBD1. Germline assignment: CDR1 SGHTA and CDR2 FQGNSA. With V trimmed by 6 bases and J by 2 bases, 5 bases remained unmatched. The CDR3 totals 15 residues.

The rearrangement links TRBV7-9 to TRBJ1-2; D possibly corresponds to TRBD1 (5 bases). Trimming stripped 6 bases from V and 4 bases from J, with 15 bases between. This CDR3 comprises 14 residues. The germline V gene encodes CDR1 SEHNR and CDR2 FQNEAQ (reference sequence). The CDR3 is CASRWPKGSYGYTF. CDR3 DNA sequence: TGTGCCAGCAGATGGCCTAAGGGGAGCTATGGCTACACCTTC.

V gene TRBV12-3 or TRBV12-4 combines with J gene TRBJ2-3; possibly TRBD1 for D (5 bases). Trimming took 0 bases from V and 7 from J, leaving 14 bases between them. This CDR3 spans 15 amino acids. The CDR3 region has the DNA TGTGCCAGCAGTTTAGCGGGGCCCAACGTCTATACGCAGTATTTT. Translating it yields CASSLAGPNVYTQYF.

This clonotype appeared once. A much larger clonotype is one base distant, so this may be a read error. The gene calls are TRBV6-2 or TRBV6-3 and TRBJ2-6, with a tentative D call TRBD1 (5 bases). The length of the CDR3 is 15 residues. Germline lookup yields CDR1 MNHEY and CDR2 SVGEGT. The CDR3 is CASSYKDSGANALTF. The CDR3 coding sequence is TGTGCCAGCAGTTACAAAGACTCTGGGGCCAACGCCCTGACTTTC.

This clonotype was counted between two and nine times. This sequence may be a read error, since a much larger clone differs from it by one base. This chain uses TRBV3-1 with TRBJ1-6; TRBD1 is a possible D gene (5 bases). There are 12 residues in the CDR3. CDR1 is LGHDT and CDR2 is YNNKEL in the germline V gene (reference sequence). This CDR3 reads CVSSLGDSPLHF. CDR3 nucleotides: TGTGTCAGCAGCCTGGGGGACTCACCCCTCCACTTT.

This clonotype has at least ten counts. Just one base apart from a much larger clone, this may be a read error. V is TRBV6-2 or TRBV6-3 and J is TRBJ2-3, with unresolved D. The CDR3 loop spans 15 amino acids. The V gene's germline CDR1 is MNHEY and CDR2 SVGEGT. The CDR3 DNA is TGTGCCGGCAGTTACTTCCGCCAGGTCGCAGATACGCAGTATTTT. Translation: CAGSYFRQVADTQYF.

The chain uses TRBV11-3 and TRBJ2-5, with D unresolved. V was cut by 3 bases and J by 5 bases, with 10 bases left in between. The CDR3 is 13 amino acids. Germline V CDR1 and CDR2: SGHNT, YENEEA. CDR3 bases: TGTGCCAGCAGCTTGGGCCGCGGCGAGACCCAGTACTTC. Amino acids: CASSLGRGETQYF. The variable domain in full, with the rest retrieved from reference TRBV11-3 and TRBJ2-5, is EAGVVQSPRYKIIEKKQPVAFWCNPISGHNTLYWYLQNLGQGPELLIRYENEEAVDDSQLPKDRFSAERLKGVDSTLKIQPAELGDSAVYLCASSLGRGETQYFGPGTRLLVL.

This clonotype was counted ten times or more. The rearrangement links TRBV11-3 to TRBJ2-5; D uncertain. V was trimmed by 5 bases and J by 1 base, leaving 11 bases between them. CDR1 and CDR2 (germline): SGHNT, YENEEA. The CDR3 totals 14 residues. The CDR3 spells CASSPLRTQETQYF. The CDR3 region has the DNA TGTGCCAGCAGCCCCCTCCGCACCCAAGAGACCCAGTACTTC.

The chain uses TRBV9 and TRBJ2-1; unclear D gene. V lost 2 bases and J 4 bases, leaving 1 base between the germline ends. CDR1 and CDR2 (germline): SGDLS, YYNGEE. The CDR3 has 11 amino acids. The CDR3 bases are TGTGCCAGCAGCGTTTACAATGAGCAGTTCTTC. It translates to CASSVYNEQFF.

The chain combines TRBV25-1 with TRBJ1-1, with D perhaps matching TRBD1 (5 bases). The V gene's germline CDR1 is MGHDK and CDR2 SYGVNS. The CDR3 loop spans 15 amino acids. V gave up 2 bases and J gave up 7 bases, with 17 bases separating them. CDR3 nucleotide sequence: TGTGCCAGCAGTGAAGGGGGTGGCAGGGTGAGTGAAGCTTTCTTT. Amino acids: CASSEGGGRVSEAFF.